This TCR beta chain emerged from a study of blood T cell repertoires in COVID-19. The germline V and J ends were trimmed by 4 bases and 7 bases, with 21 bases remaining between them. The CDR3 spans 15 residues. Germline loops: CDR1 SGHNT, CDR2 YYREEE (reference sequence). The sample holds one count of this clone. Profiling relied on immunoSEQ multiplex PCR, and the TCRdb table lists in-frame clones only, not all of them. The sample lists about 200,000 clones, 85% to 90% occurring once. The TCR was taken from a woman between 50 and 59 years old with acute or convalescent COVID-19. The chain joins TRBV5-4 to TRBJ2-7; D may be TRBD2 (6 bases). The sequenced sample consisted of peripheral blood. The CDR3 nucleotides read TGTGCCAGCAGCCCCGGGCTAGCGTCTCTTCGGGAGCAGTACTTC. Amino acid sequence: CASSPGLASLREQYF.